This T cell receptor (beta chain) appears in the sequencing data of a study of blood T cell repertoires in COVID-19. Turning to the study itself: COVID-19 samples collected from the United States, Italy and Spain covered acute and convalescent phases. Sample material is recorded as cDNA or gDNA derived from T cells, B-cell-depleted T cells, or PBMCs.

Patients in Seattle were enrolled during active infection, then followed longitudinally. Sequenced by immunoSEQ multiplex PCR; TCRdb stores in-frame clones only, minus some. Of 150,000 to 200,000 clones listed, approximately 86% were seen once; the top ten hold 6.9%. Germline V lookup: CDR1 SNHLY, CDR2 FYNNEI. Between the trimmed V and J ends, which lost 6 bases and 7 bases, there was a span of 21 bases. The CDR3 covers 15 residues. This clone was observed a handful of times. The sample was peripheral blood. The sequence was collected from a man older than 75 with COVID-19, enrolled during active disease. The chain is built from TRBV2 and TRBJ1-1; D may be TRBD1 (5 bases). CDR3 protein: CASSDLLRASVEAFF. The CDR3 DNA reads as TGTGCCAGCAGCGACCTTCTCAGGGCTTCAGTTGAAGCTTTCTTT.